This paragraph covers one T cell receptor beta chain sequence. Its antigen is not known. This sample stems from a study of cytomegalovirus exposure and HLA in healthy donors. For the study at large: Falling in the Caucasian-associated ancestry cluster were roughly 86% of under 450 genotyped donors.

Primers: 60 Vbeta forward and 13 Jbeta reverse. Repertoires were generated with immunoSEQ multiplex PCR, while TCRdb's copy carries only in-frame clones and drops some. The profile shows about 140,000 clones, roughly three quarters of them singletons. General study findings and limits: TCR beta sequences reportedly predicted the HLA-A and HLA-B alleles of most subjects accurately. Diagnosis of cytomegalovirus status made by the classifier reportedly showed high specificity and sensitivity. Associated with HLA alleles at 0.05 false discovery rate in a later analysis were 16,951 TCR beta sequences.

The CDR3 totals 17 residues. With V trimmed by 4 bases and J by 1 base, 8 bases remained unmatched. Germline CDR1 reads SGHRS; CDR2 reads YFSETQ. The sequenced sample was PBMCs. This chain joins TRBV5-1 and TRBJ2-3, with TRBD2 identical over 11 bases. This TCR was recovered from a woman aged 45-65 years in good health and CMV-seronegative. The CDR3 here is CASSPYLTSGGTDTQYF. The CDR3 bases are TGCGCCAGCAGCCCATACTTGACTAGCGGGGGCACAGATACGCAGTATTTT.